Listed here are 11 T cell receptor beta chains from one sample, sequenced in a study of Ad26.COV2.S vaccination and SARS-CoV-2 variants. Profiling relied on immunoSEQ multiplex PCR, and the TCRdb table lists in-frame clones only, not all of them. The repertoire holds around 340,000 clones, with around 89% as singletons. As for treatment: roughly 18 received Ad26.COV2.S at low or high dose, single or two shots; roughly five received placebo; per-sample allocation not given. It was on day 63 after the first vaccine or placebo injection that samples were taken. The material was peripheral blood, obtained in a trial of Ad26.COV2.S vaccine versus placebo. These receptors came from a person aged 18-60 years who received the Ad26.COV2.S COVID-19 vaccine or a placebo.

The V call is TRBV2, the J call TRBJ1-1, with 7 bases that match TRBD1. This CDR3 has 14 amino acids. Germline-derived CDR1 and CDR2 are SNHLY and FYNNEI. V lost 6 bases and J lost 3; bases outside the gene matches: 7. CDR3 in amino acids: CASSQKQGYTEAFF. DNA for the CDR3: TGTGCCAGCAGCCAGAAACAGGGGTACACTGAAGCTTTCTTT.

This chain joins TRBV7-9 and TRBJ2-7, with D possibly matching TRBD1 (6 bases). CDR3 length equals 13 residues. Germline V gene lookup returns CDR1 SEHNR and CDR2 FQNEAQ (reference sequence). V lost 5 bases and J lost 4, with 12 bases in between. The CDR3 loop reads CASSARTEYEQYF. For the CDR3, the DNA is TGTGCCAGCAGCGCCCGGACAGAATACGAGCAGTACTTC.

The chain employs TRBV6-2 or TRBV6-3 and TRBJ1-6, with TRBD1 matching 9 bases. Germline V gene data show CDR1 as MNHEY and CDR2 as SVGEGT. The V and J ends lost 6 bases and 7 bases, in that order; junction bases with no gene match: 7. CDR3 length equals 15 residues. For the CDR3, the DNA is TGTGCCAGCAGCCGCGGGACAGGGTGGAATTCACCCCTCCACTTT. This codes for CASSRGTGWNSPLHF.

This clone came up a few times. The chain combines TRBV29-1 with TRBJ1-1; D is uncertain. Trimming removed 1 base from V and 0 bases from J, with 6 bases in between. Germline V gives CDR1 SQVTM, CDR2 ANQGSEA. The CDR3 has 13 residues. CDR3 in amino acids: CSVEGELNTEAFF. The CDR3, as DNA: TGCAGCGTTGAAGGGGAATTGAACACTGAAGCTTTCTTT.

This sequence joins TRBV19 and TRBJ1-1, with 7 bases matching TRBD1. V gave up 4 bases and J gave up 1 base; unmatched junction bases: 3. This CDR3 contains 14 residues. In germline, CDR1 is LNHDA, CDR2 SQIVND (reference sequence). Written as DNA, the CDR3 is TGTGCCAGTAGTAGACAGGGATGGAACACTGAAGCTTTCTTT. It codes for CASSRQGWNTEAFF.

This chain uses TRBV11-1 with TRBJ1-1; no definite D call. Germline lookup yields CDR1 SGHAT and CDR2 FQDESV (reference sequence). The germline V and J ends were trimmed by 1 base and 4 bases, with 7 bases remaining between them. This CDR3 spans 13 amino acids. The DNA of the CDR3 is TGTGCCAGCAGCTTAGGTGGGGTCACTGAAGCTTTCTTT. This encodes CASSLGGVTEAFF.

J is TRBJ2-7 and V is TRBV10-3; TRBD1 matches 7 bases. Looked up from germline, CDR1 is ENHRY and CDR2 is SYGVKD. The CDR3 consists of 16 residues. The J segment lost 4 bases and the V segment lost 3 bases, leaving 12 bases of the junction unmatched. The CDR3 DNA sequence: TGTGCCATCAGTGAAGCCGGGACAGTTGGAAATTACGAGCAGTACTTC. It specifies CAISEAGTVGNYEQYF.

The chain uses TRBV7-9 and TRBJ1-5, with D perhaps TRBD1 (5 bases). The CDR3 covers 14 residues. The V end was cut by 5 bases, the J end by 5 bases, with 13 bases between. Germline CDR1 SEHNR, CDR2 FQNEAQ (reference sequence). CDR3 sequence: CASSPPDIDQPQHF. The CDR3 DNA is TGTGCCAGCAGCCCCCCGGACATAGATCAGCCCCAGCATTTT.

Notes on this clone: Within the sample, other DNA sequences also encode this same CDR3. V usage is TRBV30 and J usage is TRBJ1-1, with D unclear. The CDR3 covers 14 residues. Looked up from germline, CDR1 is GTSNPN and CDR2 is SVGIG (reference sequence). V shed 0 bases and J shed 0 bases, with 8 bases lying between them. CDR3 sequence: CAWSVNRVNTEAFF. As DNA, the CDR3 is TGTGCCTGGAGTGTAAACCGCGTGAACACTGAAGCTTTCTTT.

This sequence joins TRBV2 and TRBJ1-1; D may be TRBD1 (6 bases). Germline V gives CDR1 SNHLY, CDR2 FYNNEI. The CDR3 loop spans 15 amino acids. Trimming took off 5 bases at V and 1 base at J, with 14 bases between the two ends. The DNA of the CDR3 is TGTGCCAGCAGTTACCTTCGACAGGAGAACACTGAAGCTTTCTTT. Protein sequence: CASSYLRQENTEAFF.

CDR3: CASSLPDKSVPGYTF. The CDR3 region has the DNA TGTGCCAGCAGTTTACCCGACAAATCCGTTCCGGGCTACACCTTC. V gene TRBV28 combines with J gene TRBJ1-2, with D uncertain. Between the trimmed V and J ends, which lost 2 bases and 8 bases, there was a span of 18 bases. Germline-derived CDR1 and CDR2 are MDHEN and SYDVKM. The CDR3 is made up of 15 amino acids.